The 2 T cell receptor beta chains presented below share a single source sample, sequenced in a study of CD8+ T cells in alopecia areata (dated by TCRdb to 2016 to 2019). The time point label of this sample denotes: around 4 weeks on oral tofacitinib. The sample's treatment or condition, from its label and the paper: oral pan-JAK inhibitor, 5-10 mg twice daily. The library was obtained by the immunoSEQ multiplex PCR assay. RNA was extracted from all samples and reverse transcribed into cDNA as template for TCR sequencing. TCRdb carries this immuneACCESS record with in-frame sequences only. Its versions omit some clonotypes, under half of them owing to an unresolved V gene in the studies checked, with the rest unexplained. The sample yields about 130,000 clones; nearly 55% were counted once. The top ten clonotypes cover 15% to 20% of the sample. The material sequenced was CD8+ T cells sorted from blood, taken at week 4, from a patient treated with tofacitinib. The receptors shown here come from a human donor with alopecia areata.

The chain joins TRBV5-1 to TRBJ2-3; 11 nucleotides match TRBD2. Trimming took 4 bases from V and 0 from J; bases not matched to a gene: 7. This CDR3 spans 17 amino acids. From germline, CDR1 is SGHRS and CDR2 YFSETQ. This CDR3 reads CASSRGRLAGSTDTQYF. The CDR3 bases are TGCGCCAGCAGCCGTGGCCGACTAGCGGGGAGCACAGATACGCAGTATTTT.

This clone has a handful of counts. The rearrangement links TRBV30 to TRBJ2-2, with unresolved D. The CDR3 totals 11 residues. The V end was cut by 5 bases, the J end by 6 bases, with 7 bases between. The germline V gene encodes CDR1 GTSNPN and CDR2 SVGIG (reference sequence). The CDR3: CAWGVAGELFF. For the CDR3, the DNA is TGTGCCTGGGGGGTAGCCGGGGAGCTGTTTTTT. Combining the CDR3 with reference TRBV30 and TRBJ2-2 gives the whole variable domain SQTIHQWPATLVQPVGSPLSLECTVEGTSNPNLYWYRQAAGRGLQLLFYSVGIGQISSEVPQNLSASRPQDRQFILSSKKLLLSDSGFYLCAWGVAGELFFGEGSRLTVL.